The 23 T cell receptor beta chains in this list originate from one sample, sequenced in a study of shared clonotypes between healthy human individuals. Clones were read by immunoSEQ multiplex PCR, and TCRdb kept only the in-frame ones, dropping some. This table holds more than 2,000,000 clones, 90% to 95% found once. The sequenced material came from naive CD4+ T cells from PBMCs. Subset meaning: CD45RA+ positively selected. The receptor source for this set is a man younger than 30 in good health. Some clones in this sample may be carry-over from other donors' samples.

The J gene is TRBJ1-2, the V gene TRBV4-3; D uncertain. Trimming removed 0 bases from V and 8 bases from J, with 13 bases in between. Germline V lookup: CDR1 LGHNA, CDR2 YSLEER. This CDR3 is 14 amino acids long. CDR3 region: CASSQDSSGSGYTF. CDR3 coding DNA: TGCGCCAGCAGCCAAGATTCCAGTGGTTCGGGCTACACCTTC.

The chain carries TRBV11-2 and TRBJ2-2, with D perhaps being TRBD1 or TRBD2 (5 bases each). The germline V gene has CDR1 SGHAT and CDR2 FQNNGV. V lost 3 bases, J lost 0 bases, and 11 bases lay in between. The CDR3 runs 16 residues. The DNA for the CDR3 is TGTGCCAGCAGCTTCTCGAGGGGAGCGAACACCGGGGAGCTGTTTTTT. Translated: CASSFSRGANTGELFF.

CDR3 sequence: CSAIQGTGNTIYF. The DNA of the CDR3 is TGCAGCGCCATACAGGGTACTGGAAACACCATATATTTT. This chain joins TRBV29-1 and TRBJ1-3; possibly TRBD1 for D (6 bases). Germline-derived CDR1 and CDR2 are SQVTM and ANQGSEA. V was pared by 7 bases and J by 2 bases, with 12 bases between. CDR3 size: 13 residues.

As regards this clone: Different DNA sequences within this sample yield the same CDR3. The CDR3 region has the DNA TGTGCCAGCAGCGTAGTAGGCTATGGCTACACCTTC. As protein: CASSVVGYGYTF. The rearrangement links TRBV9 to TRBJ1-2; no reliable D call. This CDR3 comprises 12 residues. V dropped 0 bases and J dropped 4 bases, with 4 bases sitting between them. Germline V gene lookup returns CDR1 SGDLS and CDR2 YYNGEE.

This clone was counted a few times. Other DNA sequences in the same sample also yield this CDR3. This chain joins TRBV30 and TRBJ1-4, with no clear D. Between the trimmed V and J ends, which lost 0 bases and 4 bases, there was a span of 9 bases. The CDR3 has 14 residues. Looked up from germline, CDR1 is GTSNPN and CDR2 is SVGIG (reference sequence). Here the CDR3 reads CAWSVGGSNEKLFF. DNA of the CDR3: TGTGCCTGGAGTGTAGGCGGCAGTAATGAAAAACTGTTTTTT.

The chain joins TRBV11-2 to TRBJ1-4, with 7 bases matching TRBD1. Trimming at V came to 2 bases and at J to 11 bases, leaving 8 bases not matched to a gene. Germline assignment: CDR1 SGHAT and CDR2 FQNNGV. CDR3 length: 14 amino acids. The CDR3 spells CASSLNRGDRKLFF. The CDR3 DNA reads as TGTGCCAGCAGCTTAAACAGGGGCGATCGTAAACTGTTTTTT.

A note on this clone: The sample carries other DNA sequences with the same CDR3. The V and J genes are TRBV28 and TRBJ2-1; D unresolved. Germline assignment: CDR1 MDHEN and CDR2 SYDVKM. Deletions cut 4 bases from V and 9 bases from J, with 7 bases between. CDR3 length: 11 residues. In nucleotides, the CDR3 is TGTGCCAGCAGTTCGCGTGGTGAGCAGTTCTTC. It yields the protein CASSSRGEQFF.

The chain recombines TRBV28 with TRBJ1-2; D is ambiguous. This CDR3 is built from 13 residues. Germline CDR1 and CDR2: MDHEN and SYDVKM. V was pared by 3 bases and J by 10 bases, with 15 bases between. The CDR3 sequence is CASSFTAISAYTF. CDR3 bases: TGTGCCAGCAGTTTTACGGCGATTTCGGCCTACACCTTC.

This clone was recorded only once. The V gene is TRBV7-8, the J gene TRBJ2-1; D assignment may be TRBD1 or TRBD2 (5 bases each). V lost 8 bases, J lost 1 base, and 18 bases lay in between. This CDR3 region has 16 residues. Per the germline V gene, CDR1 is SGHVS and CDR2 is FQNEAQ. The CDR3 sequence is CASSQRGDGSYNEQFF. The CDR3 coding sequence is TGTGCCAGCTCCCAAAGGGGAGATGGGTCCTACAATGAGCAGTTCTTC.

The chain joins TRBV7-2 to TRBJ2-4, with a tentative D call TRBD2 (7 bases). The CDR3 runs to 16 residues. The V gene lost 5 bases and the J gene lost 3 bases, with 17 bases spanning the gap. CDR1 is SGHTA and CDR2 is FQGNSA in the germline V gene. CDR3 region: CASSRGGGRNKNIQYF. The DNA of the CDR3 is TGTGCCAGCAGCCGGGGAGGGGGACGCAACAAAAACATTCAGTACTTC. Together with reference TRBV7-2 and TRBJ2-4, the CDR3 gives the full variable domain: GAGVSQSPSNKVTEKGKDVELRCDPISGHTALYWYRQSLGQGLEFLIYFQGNSAPDKSGLPSDRFSAERTGGSVSTLTIQRTQQEDSAVYLCASSRGGGRNKNIQYFGAGTRLSVL.

CDR3 DNA: TGTGCCAGCAGTGGTGAAGGGCGGGTCCAGCCCCAGCATTTT. It yields the protein CASSGEGRVQPQHF. This chain joins TRBV6-1 and TRBJ1-5; D gene uncertain. The germline V gene encodes CDR1 MNHNS and CDR2 SASEGT. The CDR3 is 14 amino acids. V lost 4 bases, J lost 7 bases, and 14 bases lay in between.

The chain is built from TRBV5-1 and TRBJ1-6, with D perhaps matching TRBD1 (6 bases). V gave up 0 bases and J gave up 0 bases, with 10 bases separating them. Germline values: CDR1 SGHRS, CDR2 YFSETQ. This CDR3 spans 17 amino acids. In DNA form, the CDR3 reads TGCGCCAGCAGCTTGGTGCAGGGGAGCTCCTATAATTCACCCCTCCACTTT. It specifies CASSLVQGSSYNSPLHF.

The V call is TRBV7-8, the J call TRBJ1-2; D gene uncertain. The germline CDR1 and CDR2 sequences are SGHVS and FQNEAQ. Trimming cost V 5 bases and J 7 bases, with 17 bases left between them. The CDR3 has 14 amino acids. In DNA, the CDR3 is TGTGCCAGCAGCGCGGACTCCCGCTTCGGTGGCTACACCTTC. This codes for CASSADSRFGGYTF.

The CDR3, as DNA: TGTGCCAGCAGCCAAGGCCAGGGGGCATGGGAGACCCAGTACTTC. Protein: CASSQGQGAWETQYF. The chain employs TRBV14 and TRBJ2-5; 8 nucleotides align to TRBD1. V lost 1 base, J lost 5 bases, and 6 bases stayed unmatched. The CDR3 is 15 residues long. From germline, CDR1 is SGHDN and CDR2 FVKESK.

V gene TRBV19 combines with J gene TRBJ2-2, with D perhaps being TRBD1 or TRBD2 (5 bases each). The germline V gene has CDR1 LNHDA and CDR2 SQIVND (reference sequence). With 4 bases removed from V and 4 bases from J, the gap between germline ends came to 10 bases. The CDR3 loop spans 14 amino acids. CDR3 DNA: TGTGCCAGTAGTAGGCCGGGGACCACCGGGGAGCTGTTTTTT. Its translation is CASSRPGTTGELFF.

The CDR3 here is CASSSQAGAAYEQYF. Here the CDR3 DNA reads TGTGCCAGCAGCTCTCAAGCGGGAGCCGCCTACGAGCAGTACTTC. V is TRBV7-2 and J is TRBJ2-7, with 8 bases identical to TRBD2. V dropped 4 bases and J dropped 2; count of bases not matched to a gene: 7. Germline loops: CDR1 SGHTA, CDR2 FQGNSA. This CDR3 has 15 residues.

The V call is TRBV5-1, the J call TRBJ1-2; D is unresolved. Germline loops: CDR1 SGHRS, CDR2 YFSETQ. This CDR3 has 11 residues. Trimming took off 5 bases at V and 8 bases at J, with 10 bases between the two ends. CDR3 bases: TGCGCCAGCAGGTCCGGAGGAGGCTACACCTTC. This codes for CASRSGGGYTF.

The chain carries TRBV5-6 and TRBJ1-2; D not resolved. CDR3 size: 15 residues. With 2 bases removed from V and 4 bases from J, the gap between germline ends came to 15 bases. The V gene's germline CDR1 is SGHDT and CDR2 YYEEEE. CDR3 nucleotides: TGTGCCAGCAGCTTAAGACTCCACTCGGGCTATGGCTACACCTTC. It is translated as CASSLRLHSGYGYTF.

V is TRBV9 and J is TRBJ2-3; 10 nucleotides match TRBD2. This CDR3 is built from 16 residues. Germline lookup yields CDR1 SGDLS and CDR2 YYNGEE. The V segment lost 2 bases and the J segment 0 bases; nucleotides outside the gene matches: 3. The DNA for the CDR3 is TGTGCCAGCAGCGTGCTAGCGGGAGTTAGCACAGATACGCAGTATTTT. It specifies CASSVLAGVSTDTQYF.

The chain has TRBV27 and TRBJ1-3; the D gene is possibly TRBD1 (6 bases). The CDR3 extends over 15 amino acids. Germline values: CDR1 MNHEY, CDR2 SMNVEV (reference sequence). V dropped 2 bases and J dropped 4 bases, with 12 bases sitting between them. This chain's CDR3 is CASSLGGGTGNTIYF. DNA for the CDR3: TGTGCCAGCAGTTTAGGAGGGGGGACAGGAAACACCATATATTTT.

The rearrangement links TRBV6-5 to TRBJ2-2, with a weak D call TRBD2 (6 bases). Germline CDR1 reads MNHEY; CDR2 reads SVGAGI. The V end lost 6 bases, the J end lost 6 bases, and 11 bases lay between the germline ends. The CDR3 has 13 amino acids. The CDR3 is CASRLREAGELFF. The CDR3 region has the DNA TGTGCCAGCAGACTTAGGGAGGCCGGGGAGCTGTTTTTT.

The chain is built from TRBV5-1 and TRBJ2-1; 11 bases fit TRBD2. This CDR3 contains 16 residues. In germline, CDR1 is SGHRS, CDR2 YFSETQ. V lost 4 bases to trimming and J lost 5 bases; unmatched junction nucleotides: 8. CDR3 sequence reads: CASSPGTSGADNEQFF. The CDR3 nucleotides read TGCGCCAGCAGCCCCGGGACTAGCGGCGCGGACAATGAGCAGTTCTTC.

The chain is built from TRBV4-1 and TRBJ1-2; D gene uncertain. V lost 4 bases and J lost 5, with 20 bases in between. The CDR3 runs 16 residues. Germline loops: CDR1 MGHRA, CDR2 YSYEKL. CDR3 sequence: CASSPSEVGNWYGYTF. The DNA for the CDR3 is TGCGCCAGCAGCCCCTCGGAGGTTGGGAACTGGTATGGCTACACCTTC.